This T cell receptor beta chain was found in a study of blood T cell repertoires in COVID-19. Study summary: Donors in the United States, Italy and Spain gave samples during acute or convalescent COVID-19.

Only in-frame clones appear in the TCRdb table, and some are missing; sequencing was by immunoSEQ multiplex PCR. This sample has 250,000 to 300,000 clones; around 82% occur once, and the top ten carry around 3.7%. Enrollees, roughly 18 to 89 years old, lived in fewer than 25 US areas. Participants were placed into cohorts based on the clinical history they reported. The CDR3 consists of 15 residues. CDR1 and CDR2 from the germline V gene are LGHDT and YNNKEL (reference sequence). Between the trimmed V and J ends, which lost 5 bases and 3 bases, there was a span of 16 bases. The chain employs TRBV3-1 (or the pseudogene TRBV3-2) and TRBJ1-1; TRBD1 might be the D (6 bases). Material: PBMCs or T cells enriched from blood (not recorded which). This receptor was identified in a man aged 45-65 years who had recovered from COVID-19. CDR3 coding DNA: TGTGCCAGCAGCTTCTACAGGGAAGGAGACACTGAAGCTTTCTTT. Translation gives CASSFYREGDTEAFF.